Shown below are 31 T cell receptor beta chains from a single sample sequenced in a study. TCRdb itself ran the RT-PCR reads through MiXCR, one entry per CDR3 protein. The data hold about 680,000 distinct CDR3 sequences, with more than 13% observed a single time. Sample: memory CD4+ T cells from blood. Every receptor here comes from a female donor in good health, serving as a healthy control.

This clonotype was counted only a few times. This chain links TRBV28 with TRBJ1-2, with D possibly being TRBD1 (5 bases). The V gene's germline CDR1 is MDHEN and CDR2 SYDVKM. The V and J ends lost 6 bases and 0 bases respectively, with 14 bases between them. The CDR3 is 15 amino acids. This CDR3 is CASSPSDRPNYGYTF. The CDR3 nucleotides are TGTGCCAGCAGCCCGTCAGACAGACCTAACTATGGCTACACCTTC.

The chain carries TRBV6-5 and TRBJ2-3; the D gene is possibly TRBD1 (6 bases). The germline V gene has CDR1 MNHEY and CDR2 SVGAGI. This CDR3 has 13 residues. Deletions cut 10 bases from V and 3 bases from J, with 14 bases between. The CDR3 bases are TGTGCCACCACAGGGCATAGGACAGATACGCAGTATTTT. Translating gives CATTGHRTDTQYF.

The genes are TRBV24-1 and TRBJ2-5; D tentatively reads TRBD1 or TRBD2 (6 bases each). The germline V gene has CDR1 KGHDR and CDR2 SFDVKD. This CDR3 region has 17 residues. V was trimmed by 1 base and J by 4 bases, leaving 18 bases between them. CDR3 DNA: TGTGCCACCAGTGATTTCGGGGGCGCGGTCGGTGGAGAGACCCAGTACTTC. Amino acid sequence: CATSDFGGAVGGETQYF.

This chain links TRBV29-1 with TRBJ1-3; D remains unclear. From germline, CDR1 is SQVTM and CDR2 ANQGSEA. The CDR3 has 13 amino acids. Between the trimmed V and J ends, which lost 5 bases and 4 bases, there was a span of 12 bases. Written as DNA, the CDR3 is TGCAGCGTTCAGGAGGGCCCCGGAAACACCATATATTTT. Translation: CSVQEGPGNTIYF.

The rearrangement joins TRBV14 to TRBJ1-2; D is ambiguous. The V end was cut by 0 bases, the J end by 5 bases, with 7 bases between. The CDR3 loop spans 13 amino acids. Per the germline V gene, CDR1 is SGHDN and CDR2 is FVKESK. CDR3 sequence: CASSQDPGYGYTF. In DNA form, the CDR3 reads TGTGCCAGCAGCCAAGACCCTGGGTATGGCTACACCTTC. Supplemented by reference TRBV14 and TRBJ1-2, the full variable domain reads EAGVTQFPSHSVIEKGQTVTLRCDPISGHDNLYWYRRVMGKEIKFLLHFVKESKQDESGMPNNRFLAERTGGTYSTLKVQPAELEDSGVYFCASSQDPGYGYTFGSGTRLTVV.

This clonotype was seen a few times. This chain uses TRBV6-5 with TRBJ1-2; D is undetermined. Germline CDR1 is MNHEY and CDR2 is SVGAGI. V lost 6 bases and J lost 3, with 11 bases in between. The CDR3 has 13 amino acids. CDR3: CASRYGIYYGYTF. CDR3 sequence (DNA): TGTGCCAGCAGATACGGGATTTACTATGGCTACACCTTC.

The chain joins TRBV20-1 to TRBJ2-3, with TRBD2 as a possible D gene (6 bases). Germline values: CDR1 DFQATT, CDR2 SNEGSKA (reference sequence). V gave up 6 bases and J gave up 0 bases, with 19 bases separating them. The CDR3 is made up of 16 amino acids. CDR3 DNA sequence: TGCAGTGCCCCCGACCGAGCGAGCGGGAGCACAGATACGCAGTATTTT. As protein: CSAPDRASGSTDTQYF.

This clonotype was counted ten times or more. The genes are TRBV4-3 and TRBJ2-3; no definite D call. The V end lost 0 bases, the J end lost 5 bases, and 3 bases lay between the germline ends. Germline V gene sequence: CDR1 LGHNA, CDR2 YSLEER. This CDR3 has 12 amino acids. As DNA, the CDR3 is TGCGCCAGCAGCCAAGAGGGAGATACGCAGTATTTT. Its protein is CASSQEGDTQYF.

This chain connects TRBV12-3 or TRBV12-4 to TRBJ1-1; no firm D call. The V and J ends lost 0 bases and 4 bases respectively, with 9 bases between them. This CDR3 contains 14 residues. CDR3 region: CASSLAILGTEAFF. CDR3 coding DNA: TGTGCCAGCAGTTTAGCGATCCTGGGCACTGAAGCTTTCTTT.

The chain has TRBV7-3 and TRBJ2-3; D is ambiguous. CDR3 size: 16 residues. Germline assignment: CDR1 SGHTA and CDR2 FQGTGA. Trimming took 1 base from V and 4 from J, leaving 15 bases between them. The CDR3: CASSLIGRSNPDTQYF. For the CDR3, the DNA is TGTGCCAGCAGCTTAATCGGCAGGAGTAACCCAGATACGCAGTATTTT.

This clonotype was seen more than once but under ten times. V gene TRBV10-3 combines with J gene TRBJ1-1; D possibly corresponds to TRBD1 (5 bases). Trimming took off 7 bases at V and 1 base at J, with 10 bases between the two ends. From germline, CDR1 is ENHRY and CDR2 SYGVKD. This CDR3 is 13 amino acids long. The CDR3 is CAITLDKNTEAFF. CDR3 DNA: TGTGCCATCACCCTGGACAAGAACACTGAAGCTTTCTTT.

The table lists this clonotype with many counts. V gene TRBV6-5 combines with J gene TRBJ2-7; D uncertain. Trimming cost V 0 bases and J 2 bases, with 11 bases left between them. This CDR3 contains 15 residues. The V gene's germline CDR1 is MNHEY and CDR2 SVGAGI. The CDR3 region has the DNA TGTGCCAGCAGTTACTCGTTTGTATCCCCCTACGAGCAGTACTTC. This codes for CASSYSFVSPYEQYF.

This clonotype appeared many times. This chain links TRBV4-3 with TRBJ2-1; D perhaps matches TRBD2 (5 bases). Germline V lookup: CDR1 LGHNA, CDR2 YSLEER. This CDR3 spans 15 amino acids. V shed 1 base and J shed 0 bases, with 7 bases lying between them. For the CDR3, the DNA is TGCGCCAGCAGCCAAGGCGGGTTCTCCTACAATGAGCAGTTCTTC. This encodes CASSQGGFSYNEQFF.

This clonotype was seen only a few times. This rearrangement joins TRBV7-2 to TRBJ2-1; unclear D gene. Trimming shortened V by 4 bases and J by 6 bases, and 13 bases separated the two germline ends. Germline V gene sequence: CDR1 SGHTA, CDR2 FQGNSA. CDR3 length: 14 amino acids. The chain's CDR3 is CASSSLFSSNEQFF. The CDR3 coding sequence is TGTGCCAGCAGCTCCCTCTTTAGTAGCAATGAGCAGTTCTTC.

This clonotype came up many times. This rearrangement joins TRBV7-2 to TRBJ2-5; unclear D gene. This CDR3 comprises 13 residues. The germline V gene encodes CDR1 SGHTA and CDR2 FQGNSA. Trimming took 1 base from V and 5 from J, leaving 8 bases between them. CDR3 sequence: CASSLVRPETQYF. The CDR3 DNA reads TGTGCCAGCAGCTTAGTTAGACCGGAGACCCAGTACTTC.

This clonotype turned up a few times. This chain connects TRBV12-3 or TRBV12-4 to TRBJ2-5; D unresolved. V was cut by 4 bases and J by 3 bases, with 9 bases left in between. This CDR3 has 13 amino acids. CDR3 bases: TGTGCCAGCAGTTACCTAGGAGAAGAGACCCAGTACTTC. The encoded protein is CASSYLGEETQYF.

This clonotype was observed a handful of times. The V gene is TRBV4-1, the J gene TRBJ1-3; D gene unclear. Trimming took 1 base from V and 0 from J, leaving 7 bases between them. This CDR3 spans 15 amino acids. The germline gives CDR1 MGHRA, CDR2 YSYEKL. The CDR3 reads CASSQVKSSGNTIYF. CDR3 in DNA: TGCGCCAGCAGCCAAGTGAAAAGCTCTGGAAACACCATATATTTT.

This clonotype has at least ten counts. The chain recombines TRBV7-2 with TRBJ2-1; 8 bases map to TRBD2. CDR3 size: 15 residues. J was trimmed by 7 bases and V by 5 bases; bases with no gene match: 10. CDR1 SGHTA and CDR2 FQGNSA come from the germline V gene. CDR3 sequence (DNA): TGTGCCAGCAGCCCCGGGACTAGGCCCGGGAATGAGCAGTTCTTC. Translation gives CASSPGTRPGNEQFF. The entire variable domain, with the rest obtained from reference TRBV7-2 and TRBJ2-1, is as follows: GAGVSQSPSNKVTEKGKDVELRCDPISGHTALYWYRQSLGQGLEFLIYFQGNSAPDKSGLPSDRFSAERTGGSVSTLTIQRTQQEDSAVYLCASSPGTRPGNEQFFGPGTRLTVL.

This clonotype occurred a few times. The CDR3 reads CASSLRGQGASLGEQYF. CDR3 sequence (DNA): TGTGCCAGCAGTTTAAGGGGACAGGGGGCTTCGTTGGGTGAGCAGTACTTC. V gene TRBV12-3 or TRBV12-4 combines with J gene TRBJ2-7; the match to TRBD1 covers 12 bases. CDR3 length: 17 residues. J lost 7 bases, V lost 2 bases, and 12 bases had no gene match.

This clonotype was seen ten or more times. The V gene is TRBV4-3, the J gene TRBJ2-7, with unresolved D. The CDR3 extends over 13 amino acids. Germline V gene data show CDR1 as LGHNA and CDR2 as YSLEER. V was pared by 1 base and J by 4 bases, with 8 bases between. CDR3 DNA sequence: TGCGCCAGCAGCCAAGTTTTAGCTTACGAGCAGTACTTC. Protein: CASSQVLAYEQYF.

This clonotype was observed a handful of times. V and J are TRBV10-3 and TRBJ1-4, with D unclear. The V end was cut by 10 bases, the J end by 8 bases, with 20 bases between. Germline V gives CDR1 ENHRY, CDR2 SYGVKD. This CDR3 contains 14 residues. Here the CDR3 reads CATNTPAVGEKLFF. In DNA, the CDR3 is TGTGCCACTAACACCCCGGCAGTAGGGGAAAAACTGTTTTTT.

This clonotype was counted ten times or more. Germline is not matched at one junction end, which may reflect a read error. The chain carries TRBV7-7 and TRBJ1-1; 8 nucleotides agree with TRBD1. Germline-derived CDR1 and CDR2 are SSHAT and FNYEAQ (reference sequence). The CDR3 has 15 amino acids. The CDR3, as DNA: TGTGCTAGCAGCCCCTGGACAGGGTCTGGTACTGAAGCTTTCTTT. Translated, it gives CASSPWTGSGTEAFF.

This clonotype was observed a few times. V usage is TRBV6-5 and J usage is TRBJ1-3, with D perhaps TRBD1 (5 bases). V dropped 2 bases and J dropped 1 base, with 12 bases sitting between them. Germline CDR1 reads MNHEY; CDR2 reads SVGAGI. This CDR3 spans 16 amino acids. The CDR3 sequence is CASSYRWGGSGNTIYF. In nucleotides, the CDR3 is TGTGCCAGCAGTTACCGCTGGGGGGGGTCTGGAAACACCATATATTTT.

This clonotype was recorded a few times. The chain joins TRBV6-5 to TRBJ1-6, with D unclear. CDR3 length equals 17 residues. With 2 bases removed from V and 8 bases from J, the gap between germline ends came to 19 bases. Germline CDR1 and CDR2: MNHEY and SVGAGI. In nucleotides, the CDR3 is TGTGCCAGCAGTTACGCGGGATCACTCGGCAATGATTCACCCCTCCACTTT. As protein: CASSYAGSLGNDSPLHF.

There are many counts of this clonotype. The chain links TRBV6-6 to TRBJ1-1; unclear D gene. Germline CDR1 MNHNY, CDR2 SVGAGI (reference sequence). The CDR3 length is 14 residues. The ends were cut back, 6 bases at V and 3 bases at J, with 14 bases in the middle. The CDR3 nucleotides read TGTGCCAGCAGACTCGGGTGGAAGGACACTGAAGCTTTCTTT. Encoded protein: CASRLGWKDTEAFF.

This clonotype was counted many times. For the CDR3, the DNA is TGTGCCATCAGTGAAAGGGGACAGGGCAATGAGCAGTTCTTC. This encodes CAISERGQGNEQFF. This chain links TRBV10-3 with TRBJ2-1; 9 positions match TRBD1. Germline lookup yields CDR1 ENHRY and CDR2 SYGVKD. The CDR3 covers 14 residues. The ends lost 3 bases at V and 6 bases at J; junction bases unmatched: 3.

This clonotype has a handful of counts. The chain is built from TRBV27 and TRBJ1-1; TRBD1 is a possible D gene (5 bases). The germline V gene has CDR1 MNHEY and CDR2 SMNVEV (reference sequence). The V end lost 4 bases, the J end lost 4 bases, and 25 bases lay between the germline ends. This CDR3 is 18 amino acids long. The CDR3 protein is CASSSLPIAPGLSTEAFF. CDR3 coding DNA: TGTGCCAGCAGTTCTCTACCAATCGCTCCAGGGTTGAGCACTGAAGCTTTCTTT.

This clonotype has just a few counts. DNA for the CDR3: TGTGCCAGCAGGAATCCGGGACTAGCGGCTCTTAGCACAGATACGCAGTATTTT. Translated, it gives CASRNPGLAALSTDTQYF. This chain uses TRBV28 with TRBJ2-3; 11 nucleotides match TRBD2. Germline V CDR1 and CDR2: MDHEN, SYDVKM. Trimming cost V 6 bases and J 0 bases; bases outside gene matches: 11. The CDR3 contains 18 residues.

This clonotype turned up a few times. The chain is built from TRBV18 and TRBJ2-2, with 11 positions matching TRBD1. This CDR3 comprises 16 residues. Germline trimming cut 1 base from V and 4 bases from J; bases unmatched to any gene: 2. CDR1 is KGHSH and CDR2 is LQKENI in the germline V gene. The CDR3 nucleotides are TGTGCCAGCTCACCACGTGGGACAGGGGGCACCGGGGAGCTGTTTTTT. This encodes CASSPRGTGGTGELFF. The entire variable domain, with the rest obtained from reference TRBV18 and TRBJ2-2, is as follows: NAGVMQNPRHLVRRRGQEARLRCSPMKGHSHVYWYRQLPEEGLKFMVYLQKENIIDESGMPKERFSAEFPKEGPSILRIQQVVRGDSAAYFCASSPRGTGGTGELFFGEGSRLTVL.

Here the CDR3 reads CSVLDRGIDTQYF. The CDR3 region has the DNA TGCAGTGTACTGGACAGGGGCATAGATACGCAGTATTTT. The chain carries TRBV20-1 and TRBJ2-3; TRBD1 matches at 9 bases. From germline, CDR1 is DFQATT and CDR2 SNEGSKA (reference sequence). This CDR3 region has 13 residues. V was clipped by 7 bases and J by 5 bases; unmatched bases: 7.

This clonotype was recorded a few times. This rearrangement joins TRBV15 to TRBJ2-7; D is unclear. Germline CDR1 LNHNV, CDR2 YYDKDF (reference sequence). The CDR3 runs to 15 residues. V was clipped by 1 base and J by 2 bases, with 12 bases between them. CDR3 in DNA: TGTGCCACCAGCAGAGTGGTAACAGTTGCCTACGAGCAGTACTTC. Translation: CATSRVVTVAYEQYF.